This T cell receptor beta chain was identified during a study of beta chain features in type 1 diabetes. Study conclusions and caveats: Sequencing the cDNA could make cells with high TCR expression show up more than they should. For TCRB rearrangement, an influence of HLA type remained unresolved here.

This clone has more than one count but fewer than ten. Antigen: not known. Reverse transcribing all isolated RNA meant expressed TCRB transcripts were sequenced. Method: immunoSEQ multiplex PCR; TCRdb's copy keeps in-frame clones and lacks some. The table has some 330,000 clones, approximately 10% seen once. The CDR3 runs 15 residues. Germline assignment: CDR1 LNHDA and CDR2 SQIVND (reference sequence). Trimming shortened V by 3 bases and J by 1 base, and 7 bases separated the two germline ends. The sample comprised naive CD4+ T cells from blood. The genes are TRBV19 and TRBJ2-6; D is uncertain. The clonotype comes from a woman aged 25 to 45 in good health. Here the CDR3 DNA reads TGTGCCAGTAGTATGCTACTATCTGGGGCCAACGTCCTGACTTTC. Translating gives CASSMLLSGANVLTF.